This T cell receptor (beta chain) is drawn from a study of beta chain features in type 1 diabetes. Broader study findings: Researchers report that Type 1 diabetes patients had moderately but significantly shorter TCRB CDR3s across all four CD4+ subsets.

This clone was detected a few times. Its antigen is not known. TCRB transcripts that were expressed got sequenced, as all of the isolated RNA had been reverse transcribed. Using immunoSEQ multiplex PCR, the repertoire was profiled, and TCRdb retains in-frame clones only, with some absent. The profile covers 500,000 to 850,000 clones, with over 12% appearing a single time and approximately 0.042% taken by the ten largest. Deletions cut 0 bases from V and 3 bases from J, with 11 bases between. Germline values: CDR1 LGHNA, CDR2 YSLEER. The CDR3 has 15 residues. Source material: naive CD4+ T cells from blood. The chain combines TRBV4-3 with TRBJ1-2, with D maybe TRBD1 (6 bases). This clonotype originated in a man aged 18-30 years with type 1 diabetes. The CDR3 here is CASSQETGHYYGYTF. CDR3 DNA sequence: TGCGCCAGCAGCCAAGAGACAGGTCATTACTATGGCTACACCTTC.